These 3 T cell receptor beta chains were all obtained from the same sample, sequenced in a study of tumor-infiltrating lymphocytes in primary liver carcinoma. Reverse transcription of approximately 520 ng total RNA with a constant-region primer produced TCR beta cDNA. TCR beta libraries came from three nested multiplex PCR rounds using slightly modified ARM-PCR. Each of the first two PCR rounds ran approximately 10 cycles with TRBV1-TRBV30 forward and C-beta reverse primers. TCRdb passed the multiplex PCR reads through MiXCR, listing each CDR3 protein once. The sample contains fewer than 70,000 distinct CDR3 sequences, roughly 70% of which appear only once. The approximately 20-31 mg bulk tissue piece was not sorted before simultaneous RNA and DNA extraction. Input material: liver tumor tissue from sampling region 2. Subset of the sample: tumor region T2, inferior pole. All receptors come from a man between 40 and 49 years old with primary liver carcinoma and hepatitis B virus infection.

The J gene is TRBJ1-5, the V gene TRBV6-5; no clear D. Germline V lookup: CDR1 MNHEY, CDR2 SVGAGI. Trimming left V 3 bases short and J 0 bases short, with 18 bases between. This CDR3 spans 18 amino acids. DNA for the CDR3: TGTGCCAGCAGTTATACCCTGCCGACAACCACTAGCAATCAGCCCCAGCATTTT. This translates into CASSYTLPTTTSNQPQHF.

With respect to this clonotype: At one of its ends the junction is not consistent with the germline gene, which may arise from a read error. The chain couples TRBV28 to TRBJ1-1; weak D call: TRBD1 (5 bases). This CDR3 contains 15 residues. Germline CDR1 reads MDHEN; CDR2 reads SYDVKM. DNA for the CDR3: TGTACCAGCAGTTTCGGGGGTTTAACTAACAGTGAAGCTTTCTTT. It translates to CTSSFGGLTNSEAFF.

This clonotype was seen at least ten times. The chain combines TRBV7-8 with TRBJ2-5, with unresolved D. CDR3 length equals 14 residues. Per the germline V gene, CDR1 is SGHVS and CDR2 is FQNEAQ. Trimming cost V 2 bases and J 5 bases, with 12 bases left between them. CDR3 sequence reads: CASSLYPLGETQYF. CDR3 coding DNA: TGTGCCAGCAGCTTATACCCCTTAGGCGAGACCCAGTACTTC.